This TCR beta chain was retrieved from a study of blood T cell repertoires in COVID-19. Study in general: Sites across the United States, Italy and Spain contributed samples from acute and convalescent COVID-19. The analysed material was cDNA or gDNA that came from T cells, B-cell-depleted T cells, or PBMCs.

Authors' methods: Amplified reference gene primers provided the basis for estimating nucleated cell counts. The assay was immunoSEQ multiplex PCR, and TCRdb's table has in-frame clones only and misses some. For V, J and clone size, that table is used; D and trimming come from the DNA. The sample lists approximately 74,000 clones; roughly 84% were seen once. The CDR3 covers 13 residues. With 9 bases removed from V and 5 bases from J, the gap between germline ends came to 14 bases. CDR1 is MNHEY, CDR2 SVGAGI, per germline. The rearrangement joins TRBV6-5 to TRBJ1-5; D is unresolved. This TCR came from a man older than 75 with active or convalescent COVID-19. The sample was peripheral blood. This CDR3 reads CASSRRRDQPQHF. CDR3 in DNA: TGTGCCAGTTCGCGCCGGCGGGATCAGCCCCAGCATTTT.